The rows below give T cell receptor beta chains drawn from one sample of a study of control samples from healthy donors and cancer patients. The repertoire was sequenced with immunoSEQ multiplex PCR; TCRdb's copy has only in-frame clones and lacks some. In the table there are almost 90,000 clones, around 85% of which are singletons. The specimen sequenced was blood. These receptors were collected from a woman aged 40-49 years in good health. Each CDR3 is given with its conserved first and last residue. Each record gives: J gene, clone size, D gene, V gene, CDR3 length, CDR3 DNA, CDR3 protein. The D gene is left open where the match is weak. Only part of the rows carry a size: once, few, many, or a class if the clone is expanded.

TRBJ1-2 few TRBD1 TRBV19 16 TGTGCCAGTAGCCGGGACAGGGTCGGACAGGGCTATGGCTACACCTTC CASSRDRVGQGYGYTF
TRBJ1-5 - - TRBV6-6 14 TGTGCCAGCAGGGACCGGACGGGAAATCAGCCCCAGCATTTT CASRDRTGNQPQHF
TRBJ1-4 - - TRBV7-9 13 TGTGCCAGCAGCACGGGTGGGACCCCGAAACTGTTTTTT CASSTGGTPKLFF
TRBJ2-7 - - TRBV29-1 13 TGCAGCGTCCGAAGGCCTAGCTCCTACGAGCAGTACTTC CSVRRPSSYEQYF
TRBJ1-2 - TRBD1 TRBV9 16 TGTGCCAGCAGCGCCGGGACAGGGGGATGGGGCTATGGCTACACCTTC CASSAGTGGWGYGYTF
TRBJ1-1 - - TRBV6-5 12 TGTGCCAGCAGAAACCTGAACACTGAAGCTTTCTTT CASRNLNTEAFF
TRBJ1-1 - TRBD1 TRBV6-5 14 TGTGCCAGCAGATTCGGACAGGGGAACACTGAAGCTTTCTTT CASRFGQGNTEAFF
TRBJ1-2 - - TRBV24-1 11 TGTGCCACCAGTGATTTTATTGGCTACACCTTC CATSDFIGYTF
TRBJ2-2 few - TRBV29-1 11 TGCAGCGTTACAGACACCGGGGAGCTGTTTTTT CSVTDTGELFF
TRBJ2-7 - - TRBV6-6 14 TGTGCCAGCAGTAGAGGGGGGGCCTCCTACGAGCAGTACTTC CASSRGGASYEQYF
TRBJ1-2 few - TRBV6-2/TRBV6-3 14 TGTGCCAGCAGTCCCCGAGGAGGGACCTATGGCTACACCTTC CASSPRGGTYGYTF
TRBJ2-7 - - TRBV7-9 13 TGTGCCAGCAGCTTAGAGAGGGGCGACGAGCAGTACTTC CASSLERGDEQYF
TRBJ1-3 - TRBD1 TRBV6-6 18 TGTGCCAGCAGTCTACGATCGGGACAGCAGACCTCTGGAAACACCATATATTTT CASSLRSGQQTSGNTIYF
TRBJ1-1 - - TRBV5-1 17 TGCGCCAGCAACTCGGGCATACGGGACCCAAAGGACTCTGAAGCTTTCTTT CASNSGIRDPKDSEAFF
TRBJ1-3 - - TRBV5-1 16 TGCGCCAGCAGCCAAGGTTGGGGGGACGCTGGAAACACCATATATTTT CASSQGWGDAGNTIYF
TRBJ2-2 - - TRBV4-1 13 TGCGCCAGCAGCCAAGATCAGGGACGGGAGCTGTTTTTT CASSQDQGRELFF
TRBJ2-3 - - TRBV15 12 TGTGCCACCAGCAGAGATGGGGATACGCAGTATTTT CATSRDGDTQYF
TRBJ1-2 few TRBD1 TRBV3-1/TRBV3-2 13 TGTGCCAGCAGCCAGGGACAGGGTGGGGGCTACACCTTC CASSQGQGGGYTF
TRBJ1-5 - - TRBV6-5 13 TGTGCCAGCAGGCACGGTGGCAATCAGCCCCAGCATTTT CASRHGGNQPQHF
TRBJ1-2 - - TRBV10-3 15 TGTGCCATCAGTGAGTCGGAGGGGGAGAACTATGGCTACACCTTC CAISESEGENYGYTF
TRBJ1-3 - TRBD1 TRBV2 14 TGTGCCAGCAGTGTACAGGGGAAAGGAAACACCATATATTTT CASSVQGKGNTIYF
TRBJ2-3 medium-sized - TRBV3-1/TRBV3-2 13 TGTGCCAGCAGCCTTTACACGGGGGATACGCAGTATTTT CASSLYTGDTQYF
TRBJ2-3 once TRBD2 TRBV5-1 16 TGCGCCAGCAGCCTCGGGACTAGCGGTCCCACAGATACGCAGTATTTT CASSLGTSGPTDTQYF
TRBJ1-5 - - TRBV24-1 15 TGTGCCACCAGTGACACAAGAAGGAGCAATCAGCCCCAGCATTTT CATSDTRRSNQPQHF
TRBJ1-2 - TRBD1 TRBV28 14 TGTGCCAGCAGTCCTTTTCCCTCAGGGGGCGGCTACACCTTC CASSPFPSGGGYTF
TRBJ1-4 - - TRBV6-6 16 TGTGCCAGCAGTTCTGGTGCCTGGACGGGTAATGAAAAACTGTTTTTT CASSSGAWTGNEKLFF
TRBJ1-4 - TRBD1 TRBV7-9 16 TGTGCCAGCAGCCGGGGACAGCGCGGGGGGAATGAAAAACTGTTTTTT CASSRGQRGGNEKLFF